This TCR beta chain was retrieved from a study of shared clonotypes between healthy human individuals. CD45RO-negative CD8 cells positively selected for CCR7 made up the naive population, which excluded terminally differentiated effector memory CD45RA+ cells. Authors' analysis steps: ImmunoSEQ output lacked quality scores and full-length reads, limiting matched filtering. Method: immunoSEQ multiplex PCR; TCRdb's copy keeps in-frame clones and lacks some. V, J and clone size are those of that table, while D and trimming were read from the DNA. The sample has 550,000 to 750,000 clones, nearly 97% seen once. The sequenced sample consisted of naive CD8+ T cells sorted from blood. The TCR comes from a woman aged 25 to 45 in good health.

CDR3 loop: CASSSRRGGYYGYTF. The CDR3 DNA reads as TGTGCCAGCAGCTCAAGGAGGGGGGGCTACTATGGCTACACCTTC. This sequence joins TRBV28 and TRBJ1-2; perhaps TRBD1 as D (6 bases). CDR1 MDHEN and CDR2 SYDVKM come from the germline V gene. Trimming removed 6 bases from V and 3 bases from J, with 17 bases in between. The CDR3 is 15 amino acids.